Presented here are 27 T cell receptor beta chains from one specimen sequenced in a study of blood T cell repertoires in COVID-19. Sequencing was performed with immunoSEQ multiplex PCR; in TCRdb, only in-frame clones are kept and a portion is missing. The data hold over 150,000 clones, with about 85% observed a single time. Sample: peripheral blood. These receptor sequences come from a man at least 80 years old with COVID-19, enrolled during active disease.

The CDR3 DNA reads TGTGCCAGCAGCTCGAGCGGGGGGGCCGTGGATACGCAGTATTTT. It yields the protein CASSSSGGAVDTQYF. This chain connects TRBV11-1 to TRBJ2-3, with 10 bases fitting TRBD2. Germline CDR1 is SGHAT and CDR2 is FQDESV (reference sequence). Unmatched junction bases numbered 7, after V lost 4 bases and J lost 6 bases. The CDR3 is made up of 15 amino acids.

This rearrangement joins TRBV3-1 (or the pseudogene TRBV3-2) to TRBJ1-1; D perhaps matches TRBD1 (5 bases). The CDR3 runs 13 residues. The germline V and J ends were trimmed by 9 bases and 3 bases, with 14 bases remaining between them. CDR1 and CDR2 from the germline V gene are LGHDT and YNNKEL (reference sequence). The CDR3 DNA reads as TGTGCCAGTATTAGACGGGGGGACACTGAAGCTTTCTTT. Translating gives CASIRRGDTEAFF.

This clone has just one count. Written as DNA, the CDR3 is TGTGCCAGCAGCTCCCGGGTTTCAGGGCTGGGCAATCAGCCCCAGCATTTT. It specifies CASSSRVSGLGNQPQHF. V gene TRBV5-6 combines with J gene TRBJ1-5; a possible D gene is TRBD1 (5 bases). The CDR3 is made up of 17 amino acids. Trimming removed 3 bases at V and 2 bases at J, with 18 bases between. Germline CDR1 SGHDT, CDR2 YYEEEE.

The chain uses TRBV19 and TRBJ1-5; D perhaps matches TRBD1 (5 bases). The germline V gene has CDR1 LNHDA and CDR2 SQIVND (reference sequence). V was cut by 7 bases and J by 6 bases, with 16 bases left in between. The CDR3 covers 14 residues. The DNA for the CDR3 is TGTGCCAGTAAGATACAGGCGGTCGGTCAGCCCCAGCATTTT. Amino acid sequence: CASKIQAVGQPQHF.

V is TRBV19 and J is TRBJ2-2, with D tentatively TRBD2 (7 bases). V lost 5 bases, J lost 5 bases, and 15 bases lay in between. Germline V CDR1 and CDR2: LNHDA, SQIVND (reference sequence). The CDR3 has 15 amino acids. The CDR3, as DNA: TGTGCCAGTAGTCGGGGGGCCGGGGAGACCGGGGAGCTGTTTTTT. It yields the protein CASSRGAGETGELFF. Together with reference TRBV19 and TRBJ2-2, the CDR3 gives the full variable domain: DGGITQSPKYLFRKEGQNVTLSCEQNLNHDAMYWYRQDPGQGLRLIYYSQIVNDFQKGDIAEGYSVSREKKESFPLTVTSAQKNPTAFYLCASSRGAGETGELFFGEGSRLTVL.

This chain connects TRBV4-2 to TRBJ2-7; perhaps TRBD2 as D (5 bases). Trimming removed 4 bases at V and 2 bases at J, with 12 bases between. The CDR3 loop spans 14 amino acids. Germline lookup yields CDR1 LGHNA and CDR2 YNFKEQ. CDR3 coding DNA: TGTGCCAGCAGCCTAGGGAGAGGGCCCTACGAGCAGTACTTC. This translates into CASSLGRGPYEQYF.

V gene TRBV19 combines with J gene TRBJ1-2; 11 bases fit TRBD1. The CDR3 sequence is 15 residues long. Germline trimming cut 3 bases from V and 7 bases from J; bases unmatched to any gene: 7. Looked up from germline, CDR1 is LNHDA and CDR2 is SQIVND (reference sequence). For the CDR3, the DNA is TGTGCCAGTAGTATCCGTAGGACAGGGGGCGTTGGCTACACCTTC. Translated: CASSIRRTGGVGYTF.

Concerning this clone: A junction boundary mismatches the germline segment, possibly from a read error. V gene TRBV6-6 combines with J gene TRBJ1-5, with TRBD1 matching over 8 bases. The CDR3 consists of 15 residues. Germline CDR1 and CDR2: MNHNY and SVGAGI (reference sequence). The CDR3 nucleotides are TGTGCCAGCAGCTACTCGACAGGGGAACTAGAGCCCCAGCATTTT. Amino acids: CASSYSTGELEPQHF.

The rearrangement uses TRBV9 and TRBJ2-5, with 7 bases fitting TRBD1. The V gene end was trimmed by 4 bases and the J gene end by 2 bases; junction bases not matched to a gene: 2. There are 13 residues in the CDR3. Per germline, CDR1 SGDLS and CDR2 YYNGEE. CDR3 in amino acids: CASSTGQQETQYF. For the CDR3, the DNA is TGTGCCAGCAGCACGGGACAGCAAGAGACCCAGTACTTC.

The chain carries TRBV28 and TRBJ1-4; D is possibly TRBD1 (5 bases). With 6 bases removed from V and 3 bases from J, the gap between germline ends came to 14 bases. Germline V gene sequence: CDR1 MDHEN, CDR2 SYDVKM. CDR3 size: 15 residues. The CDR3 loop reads CASRSGGGSNEKLFF. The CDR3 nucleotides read TGTGCCAGCAGAAGTGGGGGGGGATCTAATGAAAAACTGTTTTTT.

The CDR3 DNA reads as TGTGCCAGCAGCTCGCTTCTGGCCCCCGCCTACGAGCAGTACTTC. This sequence encodes CASSSLLAPAYEQYF. The chain has TRBV7-2 and TRBJ2-7; D not certain. The CDR3 runs to 15 residues. Trimming left V 4 bases short and J 2 bases short, with 15 bases between. CDR1 is SGHTA and CDR2 is FQGNSA in the germline V gene.

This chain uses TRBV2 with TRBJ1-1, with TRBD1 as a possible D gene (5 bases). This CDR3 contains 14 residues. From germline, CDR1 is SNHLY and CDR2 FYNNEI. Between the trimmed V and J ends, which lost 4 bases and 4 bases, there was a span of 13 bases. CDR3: CASSGGAGSTEAFF. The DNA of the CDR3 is TGTGCCAGCAGTGGAGGGGCGGGGAGCACTGAAGCTTTCTTT.

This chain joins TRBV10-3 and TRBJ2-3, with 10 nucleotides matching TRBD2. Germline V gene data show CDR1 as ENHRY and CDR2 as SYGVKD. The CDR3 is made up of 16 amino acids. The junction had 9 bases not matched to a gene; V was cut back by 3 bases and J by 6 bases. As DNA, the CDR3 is TGTGCCATCAGTGAAGGGGGAGCGGGGGGGCAGGATACGCAGTATTTT. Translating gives CAISEGGAGGQDTQYF.

In nucleotides, the CDR3 is TGTGCCAGCAGACGCGAAGGGACAGGGGGTCATAATGAGCAGTTCTTC. Its protein product is CASRREGTGGHNEQFF. The chain joins TRBV27 to TRBJ2-1, with TRBD1 matching 11 bases. V trimming: 6 bases; J trimming: 7 bases; junction bases outside the gene matches: 11. This CDR3 has 16 amino acids. Germline lookup yields CDR1 MNHEY and CDR2 SMNVEV (reference sequence).

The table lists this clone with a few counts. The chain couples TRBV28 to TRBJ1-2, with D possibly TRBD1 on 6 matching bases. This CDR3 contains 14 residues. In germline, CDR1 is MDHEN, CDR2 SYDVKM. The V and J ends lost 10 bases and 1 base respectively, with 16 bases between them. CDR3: CATTEQGVNYGYTF. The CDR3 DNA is TGTGCCACTACGGAACAGGGTGTTAACTATGGCTACACCTTC.

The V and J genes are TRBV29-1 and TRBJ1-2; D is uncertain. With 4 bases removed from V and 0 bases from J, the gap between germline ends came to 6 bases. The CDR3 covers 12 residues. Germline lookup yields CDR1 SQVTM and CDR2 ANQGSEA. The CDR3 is CSVGGSNYGYTF. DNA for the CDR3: TGCAGCGTTGGAGGGTCTAACTATGGCTACACCTTC.

The CDR3: CASIPSLGRNMNTEAFF. For the CDR3, the DNA is TGTGCCAGCATACCCTCTCTCGGCAGGAACATGAACACTGAAGCTTTCTTT. This chain joins TRBV27 and TRBJ1-1, with D unclear. Germline values: CDR1 MNHEY, CDR2 SMNVEV (reference sequence). V dropped 7 bases and J dropped 0 bases, with 21 bases sitting between them. The CDR3 consists of 17 residues.

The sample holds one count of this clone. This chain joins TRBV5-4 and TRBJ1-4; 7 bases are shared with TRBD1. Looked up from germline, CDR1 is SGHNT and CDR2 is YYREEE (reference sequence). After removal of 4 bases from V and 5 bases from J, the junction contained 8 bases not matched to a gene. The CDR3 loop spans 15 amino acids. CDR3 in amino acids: CASSIRTGLNEKLFF. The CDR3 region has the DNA TGTGCCAGCAGCATTCGGACAGGTCTAAATGAAAAACTGTTTTTT.

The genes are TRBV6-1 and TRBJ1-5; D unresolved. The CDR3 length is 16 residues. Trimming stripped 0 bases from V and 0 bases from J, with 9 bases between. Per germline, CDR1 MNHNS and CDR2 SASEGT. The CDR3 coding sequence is TGTGCCAGCAGTGAAGCGCGAGGATATAGCAATCAGCCCCAGCATTTT. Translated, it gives CASSEARGYSNQPQHF.

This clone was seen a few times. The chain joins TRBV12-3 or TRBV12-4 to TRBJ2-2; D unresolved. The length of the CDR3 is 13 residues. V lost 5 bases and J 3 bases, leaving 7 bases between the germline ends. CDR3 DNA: TGTGCCAGCAGTCAACATGACACCGGGGAGCTGTTTTTT. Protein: CASSQHDTGELFF.

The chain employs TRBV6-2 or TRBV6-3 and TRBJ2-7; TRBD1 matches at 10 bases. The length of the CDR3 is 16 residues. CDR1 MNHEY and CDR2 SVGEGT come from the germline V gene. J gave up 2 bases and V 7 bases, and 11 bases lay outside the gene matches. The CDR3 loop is CASTPRWGQGTYEQYF. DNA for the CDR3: TGTGCCAGCACCCCACGGTGGGGACAGGGGACCTACGAGCAGTACTTC.

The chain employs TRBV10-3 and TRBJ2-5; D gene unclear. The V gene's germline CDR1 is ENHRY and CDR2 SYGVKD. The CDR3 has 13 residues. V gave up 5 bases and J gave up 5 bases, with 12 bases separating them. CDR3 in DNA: TGTGCCATCAGTCCGACGTTCGGGGAGACCCAGTACTTC. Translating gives CAISPTFGETQYF.

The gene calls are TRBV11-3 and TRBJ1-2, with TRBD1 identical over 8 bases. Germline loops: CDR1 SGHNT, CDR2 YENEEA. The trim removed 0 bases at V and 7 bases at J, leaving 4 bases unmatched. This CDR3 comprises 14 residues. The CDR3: CASSLEGGTGGYTF. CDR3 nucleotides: TGTGCCAGCAGCTTAGAGGGAGGGACAGGTGGCTACACCTTC.

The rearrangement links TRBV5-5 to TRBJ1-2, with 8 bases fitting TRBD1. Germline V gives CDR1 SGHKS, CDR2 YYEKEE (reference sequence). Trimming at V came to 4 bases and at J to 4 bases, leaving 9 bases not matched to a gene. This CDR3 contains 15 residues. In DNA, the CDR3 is TGTGCCAGCAGCCCGCGGACAGGGAGTAGCTATGGCTACACCTTC. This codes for CASSPRTGSSYGYTF.

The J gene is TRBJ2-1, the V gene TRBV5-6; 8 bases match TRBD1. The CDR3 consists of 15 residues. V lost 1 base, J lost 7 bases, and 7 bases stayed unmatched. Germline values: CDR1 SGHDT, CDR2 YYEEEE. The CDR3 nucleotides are TGTGCCAGCAGCTTGCAGGGGGCGCTTCGAAATGAGCAGTTCTTC. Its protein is CASSLQGALRNEQFF. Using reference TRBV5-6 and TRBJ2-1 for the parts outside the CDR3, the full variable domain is DAGVTQSPTHLIKTRGQQVTLRCSPKSGHDTVSWYQQALGQGPQFIFQYYEEEERQRGNFPDRFSGHQFPNYSSELNVNALLLGDSALYLCASSLQGALRNEQFFGPGTRLTVL.

The CDR3 spells CASRPQGAMSNQPQHF. CDR3 in DNA: TGTGCCAGCAGACCTCAGGGGGCGATGAGCAATCAGCCCCAGCATTTT. This rearrangement joins TRBV6-6 to TRBJ1-5; 8 bases match TRBD1. J lost 1 base, V lost 6 bases, and 8 bases had no gene match. CDR1 and CDR2 (germline): MNHNY, SVGAGI (reference sequence). The CDR3 consists of 16 residues.

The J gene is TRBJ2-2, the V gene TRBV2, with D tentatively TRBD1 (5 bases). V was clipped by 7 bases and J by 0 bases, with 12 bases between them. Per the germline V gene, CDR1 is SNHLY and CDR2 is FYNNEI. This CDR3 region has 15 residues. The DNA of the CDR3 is TGTGCCAGCAATGGTCAGGGAACGAACACCGGGGAGCTGTTTTTT. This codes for CASNGQGTNTGELFF.